The clone carrying this T cell receptor (beta chain) turned up a few times. The CDR3 length is 15 residues. J gave up 0 bases and V 5 bases, and 3 bases lay outside the gene matches. Germline assignment: CDR1 SEHNR and CDR2 FQNEAQ (reference sequence). The data stem from a study of blood T cells in healthy people across ages. For the second PCR, which ran for about 6 to 11 cycles, a sample-barcoded 5' primer and a J-beta primer mix were used. TCRdb recomputed calls from the 5' RACE reads with MiXCR, one row per CDR3 protein. The sample comprises about a million distinct CDR3 sequences, about 48% of which are singletons, and 13% rests with the top ten.

The source material was blood. This clonotype was obtained from a young man in good health. This chain connects TRBV7-9 to TRBJ2-5; the match to TRBD2 covers 10 bases. The DNA of the CDR3 is TGTGCCAGCAGCCACCTAGCGGGGGACCAAGAGACCCAGTACTTC. Translating it yields CASSHLAGDQETQYF.